The source of this T cell receptor beta chain is a study of cytomegalovirus exposure and HLA in healthy donors. As for the study in general: Inside one of the first data releases sat 80 million to 95 million unique TCRs taken from HLA-typed donors.

The study ran its PCR with 60 Vbeta and 13 Jbeta primers. Only in-frame clones appear in the TCRdb table, and some are missing; sequencing was by immunoSEQ multiplex PCR. This repertoire shows about 200,000 clones, 60% to 80% found once; its top ten account for 1.8%. The donors (healthy individuals) were bone marrow donors. On this clone: Its antigen is as yet unknown.

Findings and caveats of the study: Within an earlier analysis, most TCR beta V segments proved productive either about 87% or about 30% of the time.

This CDR3 is built from 14 residues. Germline V gene data show CDR1 as SEHNR and CDR2 as FQNEAQ (reference sequence). V gave up 4 bases and J gave up 1 base, with 7 bases separating them. V and J are TRBV7-9 and TRBJ2-2; TRBD2 is a possible D gene (5 bases). This clonotype was obtained from a male donor in good health and CMV-seronegative. The sequenced sample consisted of PBMCs. CDR3 DNA sequence: TGTGCCAGCAGCTGGAGCGGGAACACCGGGGAGCTGTTTTTT. Translated, it gives CASSWSGNTGELFF.